This T cell receptor beta chain was identified during a study of T cells after yellow fever vaccination. Findings and limits, study-wide: Clonotypes appearing in both CD4 and CD8 compartments existed, and their share was small.

Details on this clonotype: Antigen: not known.

The germline V gene has CDR1 SQVTM and CDR2 ANQGSEA. The CDR3 is made up of 11 amino acids. V gave up 4 bases and J gave up 2 bases, with 5 bases separating them. TCRdb passed the 5' RACE reads through MiXCR, listing each CDR3 protein once. Of 350,000 to 450,000 distinct CDR3 sequences listed, 18% are singletons. This clonotype was obtained from a man aged 18 to 30 who received the YFV17D yellow fever vaccine. Source: PBMCs, taken before the yellow fever booster vaccination. This chain uses TRBV29-1 with TRBJ1-1; D unresolved. The CDR3 DNA sequence: TGCAGCGTTGCGAAAAACACTGAAGCTTTCTTT. It translates to CSVAKNTEAFF.